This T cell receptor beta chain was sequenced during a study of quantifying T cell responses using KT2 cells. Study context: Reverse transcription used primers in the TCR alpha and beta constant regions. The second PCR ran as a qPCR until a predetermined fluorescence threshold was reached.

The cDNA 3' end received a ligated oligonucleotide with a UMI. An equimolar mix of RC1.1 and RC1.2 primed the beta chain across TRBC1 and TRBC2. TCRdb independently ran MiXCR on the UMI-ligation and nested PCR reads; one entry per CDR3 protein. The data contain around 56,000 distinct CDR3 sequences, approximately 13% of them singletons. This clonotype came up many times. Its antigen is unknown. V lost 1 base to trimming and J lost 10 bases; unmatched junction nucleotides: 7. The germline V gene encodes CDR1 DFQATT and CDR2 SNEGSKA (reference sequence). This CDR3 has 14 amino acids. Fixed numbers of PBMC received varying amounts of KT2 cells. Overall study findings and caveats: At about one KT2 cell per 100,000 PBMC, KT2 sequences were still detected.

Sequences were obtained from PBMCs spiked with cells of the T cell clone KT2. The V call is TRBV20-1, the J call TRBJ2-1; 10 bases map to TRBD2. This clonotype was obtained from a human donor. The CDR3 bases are TGCAGTGCTAGAGTAGCGGGGGGATTTGGGGAGCAGTTCTTC. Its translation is CSARVAGGFGEQFF.